The sample holds one count of the clone carrying this T cell receptor (beta chain). The data are from a study of T cell responses to AZD1222 COVID-19 vaccine. Sequencing was performed with immunoSEQ multiplex PCR; in TCRdb, only in-frame clones are kept and a portion is missing. The sample records fewer than 150,000 clones, roughly 86% being singletons. This CDR3 spans 14 amino acids. V was trimmed by 7 bases and J by 9 bases, leaving 21 bases between them. CDR1 is MNHEY, CDR2 SVGAGI, per germline. The chain is built from TRBV6-5 and TRBJ2-5; D perhaps matches TRBD2 (6 bases). The TCR originated in an adult in good health. The sample consisted of peripheral blood, taken on day 0 of AZD1222 vaccination. CDR3 sequence: CASTQARGRLAQYF. The DNA for the CDR3 is TGTGCCAGCACTCAGGCGCGGGGCCGGTTGGCCCAGTACTTC.